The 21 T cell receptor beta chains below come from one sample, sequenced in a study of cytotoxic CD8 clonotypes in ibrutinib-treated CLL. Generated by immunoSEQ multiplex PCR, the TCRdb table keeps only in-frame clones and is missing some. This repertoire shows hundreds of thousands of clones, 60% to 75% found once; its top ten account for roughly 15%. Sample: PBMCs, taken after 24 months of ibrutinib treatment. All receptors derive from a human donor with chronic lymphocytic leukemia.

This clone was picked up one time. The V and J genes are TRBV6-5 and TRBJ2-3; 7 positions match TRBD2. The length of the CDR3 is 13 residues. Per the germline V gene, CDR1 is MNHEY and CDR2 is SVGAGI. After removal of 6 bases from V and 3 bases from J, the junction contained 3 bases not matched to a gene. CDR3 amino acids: CASRRERTDTQYF. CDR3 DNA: TGTGCCAGCAGGCGGGAGCGGACAGATACGCAGTATTTT.

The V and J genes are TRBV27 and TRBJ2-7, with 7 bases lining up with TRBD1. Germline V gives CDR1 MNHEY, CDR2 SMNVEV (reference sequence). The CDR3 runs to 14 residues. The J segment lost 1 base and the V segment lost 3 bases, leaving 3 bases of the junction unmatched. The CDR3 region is CASSLWDSSYEQYF. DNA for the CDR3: TGTGCCAGCAGTTTGTGGGACAGTTCCTACGAGCAGTACTTC.

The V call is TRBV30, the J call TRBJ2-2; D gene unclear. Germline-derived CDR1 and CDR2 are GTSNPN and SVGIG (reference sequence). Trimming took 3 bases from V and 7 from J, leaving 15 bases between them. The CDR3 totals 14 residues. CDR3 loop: CAWRDTETGGELFF. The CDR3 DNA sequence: TGTGCCTGGAGAGATACAGAAACCGGCGGGGAGCTGTTTTTT.

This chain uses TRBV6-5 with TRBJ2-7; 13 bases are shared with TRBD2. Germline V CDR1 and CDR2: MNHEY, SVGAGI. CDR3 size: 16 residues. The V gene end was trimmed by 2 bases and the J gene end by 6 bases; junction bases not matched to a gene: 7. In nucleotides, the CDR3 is TGTGCCAGCAGTTACACGCGGACTAGCGGGGGAATCGAGCAGTACTTC. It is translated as CASSYTRTSGGIEQYF.

CDR3 protein: CASCINGGREQYF. CDR3 DNA: TGTGCCAGCTGTATCAATGGGGGCCGCGAGCAGTACTTC. The genes are TRBV2 and TRBJ2-7; TRBD1 is a possible D gene (6 bases). Germline V gene data show CDR1 as SNHLY and CDR2 as FYNNEI. There are 13 residues in the CDR3. V shed 8 bases and J shed 6 bases, with 17 bases lying between them.

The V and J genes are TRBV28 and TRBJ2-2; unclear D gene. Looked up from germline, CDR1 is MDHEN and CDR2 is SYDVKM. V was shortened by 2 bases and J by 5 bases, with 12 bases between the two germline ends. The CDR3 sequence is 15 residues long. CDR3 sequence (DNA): TGTGCCAGCAGTTTAGGTGGCGTCGGGACCGGGGAGCTGTTTTTT. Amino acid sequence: CASSLGGVGTGELFF.

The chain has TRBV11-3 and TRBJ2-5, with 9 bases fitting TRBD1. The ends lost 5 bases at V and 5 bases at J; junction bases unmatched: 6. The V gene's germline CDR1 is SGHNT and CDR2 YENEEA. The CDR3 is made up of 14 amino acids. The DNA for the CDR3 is TGTGCCAGCAGCCAGACAGGGGGAGGCGAGACCCAGTACTTC. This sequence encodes CASSQTGGGETQYF.

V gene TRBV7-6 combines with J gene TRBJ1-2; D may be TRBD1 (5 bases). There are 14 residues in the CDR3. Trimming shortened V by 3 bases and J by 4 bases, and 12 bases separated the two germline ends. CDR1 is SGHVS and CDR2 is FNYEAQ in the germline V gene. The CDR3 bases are TGTGCCAGCAGCTTGAACACAGGTTCCTATGGCTACACCTTC. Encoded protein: CASSLNTGSYGYTF.

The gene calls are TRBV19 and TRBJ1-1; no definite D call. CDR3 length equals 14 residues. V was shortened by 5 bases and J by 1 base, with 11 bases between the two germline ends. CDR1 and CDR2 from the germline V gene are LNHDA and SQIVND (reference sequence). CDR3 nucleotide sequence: TGTGCCAGTAGTTTGCTGGGTGGGAACACTGAAGCTTTCTTT. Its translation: CASSLLGGNTEAFF.

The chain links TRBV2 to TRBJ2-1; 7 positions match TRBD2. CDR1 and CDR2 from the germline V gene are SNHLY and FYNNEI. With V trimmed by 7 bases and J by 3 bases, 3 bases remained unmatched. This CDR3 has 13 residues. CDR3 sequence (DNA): TGTGCCAGCACCACTAGCGACTACAATGAGCAGTTCTTC. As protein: CASTTSDYNEQFF.

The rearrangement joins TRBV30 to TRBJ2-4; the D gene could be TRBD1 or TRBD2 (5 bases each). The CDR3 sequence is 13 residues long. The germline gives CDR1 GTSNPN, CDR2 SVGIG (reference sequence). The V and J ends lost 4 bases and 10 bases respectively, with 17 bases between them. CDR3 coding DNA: TGTGCCTGGAATCCGGGGACCGACAGAATTCAGTACTTC. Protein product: CAWNPGTDRIQYF.

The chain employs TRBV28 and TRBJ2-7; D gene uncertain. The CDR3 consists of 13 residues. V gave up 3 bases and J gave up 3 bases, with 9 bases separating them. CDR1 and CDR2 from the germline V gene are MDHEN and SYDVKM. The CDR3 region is CASSLSRSYEQYF. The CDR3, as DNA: TGTGCCAGCAGTTTGTCACGGAGCTACGAGCAGTACTTC. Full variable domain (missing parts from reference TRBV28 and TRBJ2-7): DVKVTQSSRYLVKRTGEKVFLECVQDMDHENMFWYRQDPGLGLRLIYFSYDVKMKEKGDIPEGYSVSREKKERFSLILESASTNQTSMYLCASSLSRSYEQYFGPGTRLTVT.

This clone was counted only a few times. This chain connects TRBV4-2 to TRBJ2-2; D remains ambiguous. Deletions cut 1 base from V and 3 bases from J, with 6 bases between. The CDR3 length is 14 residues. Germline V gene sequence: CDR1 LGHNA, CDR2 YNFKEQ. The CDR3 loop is CASSQVGDTGELFF. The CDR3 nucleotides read TGTGCCAGCAGCCAAGTCGGCGACACCGGGGAGCTGTTTTTT.

CDR3 bases: TGTGCCACCAGACTAGCGGAGACTGACACAGATACGCAGTATTTT. Translated, it gives CATRLAETDTDTQYF. The chain has TRBV19 and TRBJ2-3; 9 nucleotides align to TRBD2. The CDR3 contains 15 residues. The germline V gene encodes CDR1 LNHDA and CDR2 SQIVND (reference sequence). The J segment lost 2 bases and the V segment lost 10 bases, leaving 10 bases of the junction unmatched.

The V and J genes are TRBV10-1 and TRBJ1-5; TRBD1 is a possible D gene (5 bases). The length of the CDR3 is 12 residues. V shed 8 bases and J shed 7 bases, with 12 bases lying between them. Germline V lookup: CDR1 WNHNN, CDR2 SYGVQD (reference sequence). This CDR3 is CASSEGTQPQHF. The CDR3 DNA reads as TGCGCCAGCTCGGAGGGGACGCAGCCCCAGCATTTT.

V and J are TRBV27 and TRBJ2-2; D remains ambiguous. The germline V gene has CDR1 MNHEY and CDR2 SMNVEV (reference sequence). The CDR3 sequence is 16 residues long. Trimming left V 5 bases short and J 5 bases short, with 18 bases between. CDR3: CASSNPIAVTTGELFF. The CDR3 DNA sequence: TGTGCCAGCAGTAACCCCATCGCTGTTACTACCGGGGAGCTGTTTTTT.

In nucleotides, the CDR3 is TGTGCCAGCAGCCCATGGGGACAGTCCTACGAGCAGTACTTC. Protein sequence: CASSPWGQSYEQYF. V and J are TRBV5-4 and TRBJ2-7; 7 nucleotides agree with TRBD1. The CDR3 totals 14 residues. The J segment lost 1 base and the V segment lost 4 bases, leaving 5 bases of the junction unmatched. Germline-derived CDR1 and CDR2 are SGHNT and YYREEE (reference sequence).

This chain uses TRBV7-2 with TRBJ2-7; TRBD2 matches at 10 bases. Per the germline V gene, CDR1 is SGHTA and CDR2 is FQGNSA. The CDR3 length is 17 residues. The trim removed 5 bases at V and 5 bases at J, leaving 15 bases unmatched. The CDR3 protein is CASSRNLLSGRNHEQYF. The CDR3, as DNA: TGTGCCAGCAGCCGTAATCTCCTTAGCGGGAGGAATCACGAGCAGTACTTC.

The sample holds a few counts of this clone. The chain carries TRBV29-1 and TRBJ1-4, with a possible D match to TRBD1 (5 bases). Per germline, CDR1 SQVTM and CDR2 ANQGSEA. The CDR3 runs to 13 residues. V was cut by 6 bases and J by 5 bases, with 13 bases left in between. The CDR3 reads CSVAGTENEKLFF. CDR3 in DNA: TGCAGCGTAGCCGGGACTGAGAATGAAAAACTGTTTTTT. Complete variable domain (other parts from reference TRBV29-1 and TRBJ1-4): SAVISQKPSRDICQRGTSLTIQCQVDSQVTMMFWYRQQPGQSLTLIATANQGSEATYESGFVIDKFPISRPNLTFSTLTVSNMSPEDSSIYLCSVAGTENEKLFFGSGTQLSVL.

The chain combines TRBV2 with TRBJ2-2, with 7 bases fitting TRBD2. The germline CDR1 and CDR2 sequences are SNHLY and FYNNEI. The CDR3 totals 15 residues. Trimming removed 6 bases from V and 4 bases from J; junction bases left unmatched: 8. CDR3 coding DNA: TGTGCCAGCAGGACTCCGGGACTACTCACCGGGGAGCTGTTTTTT. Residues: CASRTPGLLTGELFF.

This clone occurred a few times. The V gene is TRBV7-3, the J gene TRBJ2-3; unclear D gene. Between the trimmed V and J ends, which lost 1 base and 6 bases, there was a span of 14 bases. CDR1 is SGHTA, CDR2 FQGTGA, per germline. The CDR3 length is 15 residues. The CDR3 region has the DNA TGTGCCAGCAGCTTAAATGCGGTCCCCGGGGATACGCAGTATTTT. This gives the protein CASSLNAVPGDTQYF.